Shown below are 9 T cell receptor beta chains from a single sample sequenced in a study of CD8 T cells in Susac syndrome. The RNA, about 0.45 to 1 ug, was put through reverse transcription using random hexamers. TCRdb re-called the immunoSEQ multiplex PCR reads through MiXCR, storing one row per CDR3 protein. This table has approximately 200,000 distinct CDR3 sequences, roughly 96% appearing once. The specimen was CD4+ T cells from PBMCs. The receptors here all came from a human donor with multiple sclerosis.

The rearrangement joins TRBV7-9 to TRBJ2-1, with TRBD2 matching over 9 bases. CDR1 and CDR2 from the germline V gene are SEHNR and FQNEAQ (reference sequence). CDR3 length: 14 residues. The trim removed 6 bases at V and 7 bases at J, leaving 7 bases unmatched. The CDR3 bases are TGTGCCAGCAGGCCCGGGACTAGCAAGAATGAGCAGTTCTTC. It encodes CASRPGTSKNEQFF.

This sequence joins TRBV5-1 and TRBJ2-7, with D possibly being TRBD1 (6 bases). Per the germline V gene, CDR1 is SGHRS and CDR2 is YFSETQ. Trimming stripped 8 bases from V and 1 base from J, with 10 bases between. This CDR3 has 12 amino acids. The DNA for the CDR3 is TGCGCCAGTCGGACAGAGTCCTACGAGCAGTACTTC. Amino acids: CASRTESYEQYF.

This clonotype appeared a single time. The chain is built from TRBV24-1 and TRBJ1-2, with no clear D. Germline V gene sequence: CDR1 KGHDR, CDR2 SFDVKD. The CDR3 runs to 12 residues. Trimming pared 9 bases from V and 6 bases from J, leaving 13 bases between. The CDR3 reads CATASPADGYTF. The DNA of the CDR3 is TGTGCCACCGCATCCCCGGCGGATGGCTACACCTTC.

V and J are TRBV29-1 and TRBJ1-5; D ambiguous. The CDR3 is 13 amino acids. Between the trimmed V and J ends, which lost 4 bases and 5 bases, there was a span of 12 bases. Per germline, CDR1 SQVTM and CDR2 ANQGSEA. For the CDR3, the DNA is TGCAGCGTTGGGGCCGGGTACGATCAGCCCCAGCATTTT. The encoded protein is CSVGAGYDQPQHF.

This chain joins TRBV20-1 and TRBJ1-1, with D perhaps matching TRBD1 (5 bases). The CDR3 totals 13 residues. V lost 0 bases, J lost 11 bases, and 16 bases lay in between. The V gene's germline CDR1 is DFQATT and CDR2 SNEGSKA (reference sequence). The CDR3 protein is CSARDPRADEAFF. CDR3 in DNA: TGCAGTGCTAGAGATCCCAGGGCGGACGAGGCTTTCTTT.

The V and J genes are TRBV27 and TRBJ2-7; 9 bases fit TRBD2. Trimming removed 7 bases from V and 4 bases from J; junction bases left unmatched: 5. The CDR3 totals 13 residues. Germline values: CDR1 MNHEY, CDR2 SMNVEV (reference sequence). In DNA, the CDR3 is TGTGCCAGCAAGAGCGGGGGGTCATACGAGCAGTACTTC. Translation: CASKSGGSYEQYF.

The chain couples TRBV10-3 to TRBJ1-4, with D maybe TRBD1 (5 bases). The V gene's germline CDR1 is ENHRY and CDR2 SYGVKD. The V end was cut by 2 bases, the J end by 8 bases, with 15 bases between. CDR3 length: 15 residues. The CDR3 protein is CAISEPGTEDEKLFF. The CDR3 DNA reads as TGTGCCATCAGTGAGCCAGGGACGGAAGACGAAAAACTGTTTTTT.

The rearrangement uses TRBV18 and TRBJ2-3; the D gene is possibly TRBD2 (5 bases). Germline loops: CDR1 KGHSH, CDR2 LQKENI. V gave up 0 bases and J gave up 3 bases, with 10 bases separating them. CDR3 length: 15 residues. This CDR3 is CASSPPSTRTDTQYF. CDR3 nucleotide sequence: TGTGCCAGCTCACCACCCTCTACTAGGACAGATACGCAGTATTTT.

The V and J genes are TRBV20-1 and TRBJ1-4; D gene ambiguous. CDR1 and CDR2 (germline): DFQATT, SNEGSKA (reference sequence). This CDR3 is 14 amino acids long. Trimming removed 3 bases at V and 6 bases at J, with 14 bases between. This CDR3 reads CSASRYREDEKLFF. The CDR3 DNA follows: TGCAGTGCTAGCCGCTACCGGGAAGATGAAAAACTGTTTTTT.